What follows are 5 T cell receptor beta chains derived from one specimen sequenced in a study of T cells in localized non-small cell lung cancer. Profiled with immunoSEQ multiplex PCR; TCRdb holds only in-frame clones, not every one. In the table there are tens of thousands of clones, under 90% of which are singletons. The sample here was peripheral blood, taken before any cancer treatment. These receptors all come from a woman aged 35-75 years with stage I lung adenocarcinoma.

This chain joins TRBV6-5 and TRBJ2-1; TRBD2 agrees at 10 bases. V lost 5 bases to trimming and J lost 8 bases; unmatched junction nucleotides: 6. CDR3 length: 14 amino acids. CDR1 and CDR2 from the germline V gene are MNHEY and SVGAGI. The CDR3 loop reads CASSATSGPYEQFF. The CDR3 DNA reads as TGTGCCAGCAGTGCGACTAGCGGGCCATATGAGCAGTTCTTC.

This chain links TRBV6-5 with TRBJ2-7; possibly TRBD2 for D (6 bases). This CDR3 is 14 amino acids long. Trimming cost V 6 bases and J 0 bases, with 12 bases left between them. The V gene's germline CDR1 is MNHEY and CDR2 SVGAGI. The DNA of the CDR3 is TGTGCCAGCAGCCCCTCCGGGAGCTCCTACGAGCAGTACTTC. Its translation: CASSPSGSSYEQYF.

The gene calls are TRBV14 and TRBJ2-4; 10 nucleotides line up with TRBD2. The V gene end was trimmed by 2 bases and the J gene end by 7 bases; junction bases not matched to a gene: 2. The CDR3 is 14 amino acids. The germline CDR1 and CDR2 sequences are SGHDN and FVKESK. For the CDR3, the DNA is TGTGCCAGCAGCCAAATAGCGGGGGGCAACATTCAGTACTTC. This sequence encodes CASSQIAGGNIQYF.

The chain is built from TRBV19 and TRBJ2-3, with 7 positions matching TRBD2. V lost 6 bases, J lost 2 bases, and 11 bases stayed unmatched. Germline CDR1 LNHDA, CDR2 SQIVND (reference sequence). The CDR3 runs to 16 residues. In DNA, the CDR3 is TGTGCCAGTAGCCCTCTGGCGGGGACTAACACAGATACGCAGTATTTT. Its protein is CASSPLAGTNTDTQYF.

The chain couples TRBV28 to TRBJ2-3; 15 nucleotides agree with TRBD2. This CDR3 has 18 residues. V lost 6 bases, J lost 3 bases, and 10 bases stayed unmatched. Germline V CDR1 and CDR2: MDHEN, SYDVKM. CDR3 in amino acids: CASSGPGLAGGGTDTQYF. The CDR3 DNA reads as TGTGCCAGCAGCGGACCGGGACTAGCGGGGGGAGGGACAGATACGCAGTATTTT.